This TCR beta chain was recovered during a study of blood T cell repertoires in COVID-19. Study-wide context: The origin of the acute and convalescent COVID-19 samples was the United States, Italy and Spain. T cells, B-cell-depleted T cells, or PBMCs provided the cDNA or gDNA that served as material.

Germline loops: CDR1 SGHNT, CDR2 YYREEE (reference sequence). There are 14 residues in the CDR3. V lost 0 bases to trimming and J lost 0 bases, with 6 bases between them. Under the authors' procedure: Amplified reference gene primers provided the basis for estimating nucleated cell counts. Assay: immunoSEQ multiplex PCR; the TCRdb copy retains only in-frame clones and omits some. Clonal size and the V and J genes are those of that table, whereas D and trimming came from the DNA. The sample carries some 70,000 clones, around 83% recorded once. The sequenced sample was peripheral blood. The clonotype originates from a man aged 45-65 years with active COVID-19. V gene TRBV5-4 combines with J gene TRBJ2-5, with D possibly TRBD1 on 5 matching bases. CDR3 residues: CASSLGRDQETQYF. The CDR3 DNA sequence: TGTGCCAGCAGCTTGGGCAGGGACCAAGAGACCCAGTACTTC.